The 7 T cell receptor beta chains listed next were all sequenced from one sample in a study of regulatory T cells in long-lasting Graves disease. As to time point: newly diagnosed GD, antithyroid drugs for less than 3 months. Scientists built the TCR library using RNA that was extracted from PBMCs. Arm-PCR of CDR3 regions with iRepertoire HTBI primers generated TCR beta libraries. TCRdb recomputed calls from the multiplex PCR reads with MiXCR, one row per CDR3 protein. The sample yields under 300,000 distinct CDR3 sequences, around 21% seen once. The specimen was peripheral blood mononuclear cells (PBMCs), collected at new diagnosis, from a patient treated with antithyroid drugs. Every receptor here comes from a female donor with Graves disease.

The sample holds many counts of this clonotype. The J gene is TRBJ1-3, the V gene TRBV18; D is perhaps TRBD1 (5 bases). Germline loops: CDR1 KGHSH, CDR2 LQKENI. Trimming stripped 2 bases from V and 0 bases from J, with 11 bases between. The CDR3 is 16 residues long. In DNA form, the CDR3 reads TGTGCCAGCTCACCAGGACAAGGACTCTCTGGAAACACCATATATTTT. It is translated as CASSPGQGLSGNTIYF.

This clonotype was counted a few times. A much more abundant neighbour one base away suggests this may be a read error. V and J are TRBV3-1 and TRBJ1-5, with 8 nucleotides matching TRBD1. Germline V gives CDR1 LGHDT, CDR2 YNNKEL (reference sequence). The CDR3 runs 15 residues. DNA for the CDR3: TGTGCCAGCAGCCAATCTGGGACAGGTTTTCAGCCCCGGCATTTT. This encodes CASSQSGTGFQPRHF. The variable domain in full, with the rest retrieved from reference TRBV3-1 and TRBJ1-5, is DTAVSQTPKYLVTQMGNDKSIKCEQNLGHDTMYWYKQDSKKFLKIMFSYNNKELIINETVPNRFSPKSPDKAHLNLHINSLELGDSAVYFCASSQSGTGFQPRHFGDGTRLSIL.

The chain employs TRBV7-8 and TRBJ2-1; 10 nucleotides align to TRBD2. This CDR3 spans 14 amino acids. Germline CDR1 SGHVS, CDR2 FQNEAQ. Unmatched junction bases numbered 5, after V lost 3 bases and J lost 9 bases. The CDR3 sequence: CASSLTPSGSEQFF. The CDR3 DNA reads TGTGCCAGCAGCTTGACGCCTAGCGGGAGTGAGCAGTTCTTC. Variable domain in full (rest from reference TRBV7-8 and TRBJ2-1): GAGVSQSPRYKVAKRGQDVALRCDPISGHVSLFWYQQALGQGPEFLTYFQNEAQLDKSGLPSDRFFAERPEGSVSTLKIQRTQQEDSAVYLCASSLTPSGSEQFFGPGTRLTVL.

This clonotype was counted ten times or more. The V gene is TRBV12-3 or TRBV12-4, the J gene TRBJ2-5, with D tentatively TRBD1 or TRBD2 (6 bases each). CDR3 length: 16 residues. The V gene lost 6 bases and the J gene lost 4 bases, with 21 bases spanning the gap. CDR3 sequence reads: CASRGGGGSSRETQYF. CDR3 bases: TGTGCCAGCAGGGGGGGCGGCGGTAGCTCCCGAGAGACCCAGTACTTC.

This clonotype was counted only a few times. CDR3 protein: CASSSRQGAVRELFF. Here the CDR3 DNA reads TGTGCCAGTAGTAGTCGGCAGGGGGCTGTTAGGGAGCTGTTTTTT. V and J are TRBV19 and TRBJ2-2, with 8 positions matching TRBD1. The CDR3 contains 15 residues. Germline trimming cut 4 bases from V and 9 bases from J; bases unmatched to any gene: 10. Germline values: CDR1 LNHDA, CDR2 SQIVND (reference sequence).

This clonotype was seen at least ten times. This rearrangement joins TRBV20-1 to TRBJ2-1; 9 bases agree with TRBD1. Trimming at V came to 3 bases and at J to 10 bases, leaving 13 bases not matched to a gene. Germline CDR1 DFQATT, CDR2 SNEGSKA (reference sequence). There are 15 residues in the CDR3. CDR3 DNA: TGCAGTGCTAGCCTGGGACAGGGTCTGGTTAACGAGCAGTTCTTC. Translated, it gives CSASLGQGLVNEQFF.

This clonotype was detected many times. In DNA, the CDR3 is TGTGCCACCAGTGATTTCGGGGAGGGTGAGCAGTTCTTC. Translated, it gives CATSDFGEGEQFF. The chain couples TRBV24-1 to TRBJ2-1, with 7 bases identical to TRBD2. The germline gives CDR1 KGHDR, CDR2 SFDVKD. The CDR3 totals 13 residues. J lost 9 bases, V lost 1 base, and 2 bases had no gene match.